Included here is one TCR beta chain sequence, with context. Its antigen is unidentified. The sample comes from a study of shared clonotypes between healthy human individuals. V shed 5 bases, J shed 3 bases, and the junction held 11 bases outside the gene matches. This CDR3 region has 17 residues. From germline, CDR1 is MGHDK and CDR2 SYGVNS. TCRdb keeps only in-frame clones here, not all; method: immunoSEQ multiplex PCR. This table has around 720,000 clones, approximately 73% appearing once. Whole-study findings and limits: Clonotypes that were shared across four donors made up around 5% of naive CD4 clonotypes.

Source material: memory CD4+ T cells sorted from blood. The sample's subset: CD45RA-negative fraction. The chain joins TRBV25-1 to TRBJ1-3, with TRBD1 matching over 9 bases. The TCR was taken from a woman in her twenties or thirties in good health. CDR3 DNA sequence: TGTGCCAGCAGTTCCTTAGGTCGACAGGGGGATGGAAACACCATATATTTT. Residues: CASSSLGRQGDGNTIYF.